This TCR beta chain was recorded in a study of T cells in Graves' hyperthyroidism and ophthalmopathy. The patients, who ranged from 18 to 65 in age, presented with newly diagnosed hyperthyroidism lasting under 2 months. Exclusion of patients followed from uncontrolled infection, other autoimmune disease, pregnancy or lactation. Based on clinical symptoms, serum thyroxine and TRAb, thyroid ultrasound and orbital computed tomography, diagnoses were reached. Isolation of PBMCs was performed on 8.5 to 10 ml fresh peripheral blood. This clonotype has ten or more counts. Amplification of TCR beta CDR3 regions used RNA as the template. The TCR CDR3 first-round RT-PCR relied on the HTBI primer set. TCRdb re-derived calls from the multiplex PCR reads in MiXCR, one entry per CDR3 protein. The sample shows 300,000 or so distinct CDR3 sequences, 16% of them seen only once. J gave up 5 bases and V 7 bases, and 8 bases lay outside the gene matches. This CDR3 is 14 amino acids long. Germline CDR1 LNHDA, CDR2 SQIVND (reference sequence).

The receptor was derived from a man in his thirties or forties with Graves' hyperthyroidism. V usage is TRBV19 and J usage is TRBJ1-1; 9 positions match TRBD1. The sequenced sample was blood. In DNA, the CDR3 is TGTGCCAGTATTGAACAGGGGGCGGGAACTGAAGCTTTCTTT. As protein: CASIEQGAGTEAFF.